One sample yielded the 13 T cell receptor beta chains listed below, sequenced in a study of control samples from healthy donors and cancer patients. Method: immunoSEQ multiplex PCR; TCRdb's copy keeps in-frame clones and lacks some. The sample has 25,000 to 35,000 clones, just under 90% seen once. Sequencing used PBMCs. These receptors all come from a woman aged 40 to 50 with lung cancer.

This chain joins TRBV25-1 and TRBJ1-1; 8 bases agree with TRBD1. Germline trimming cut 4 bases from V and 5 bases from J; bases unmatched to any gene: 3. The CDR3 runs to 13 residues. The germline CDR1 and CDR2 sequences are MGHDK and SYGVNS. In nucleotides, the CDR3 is TGTGCCAGCAGTGGACAGGGGCCGACTGAAGCTTTCTTT. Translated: CASSGQGPTEAFF.

CDR3 region: CASSFLTSGGTGELFF. The CDR3, as DNA: TGTGCCAGCAGTTTCCTGACTAGCGGGGGGACCGGGGAGCTGTTTTTT. The chain recombines TRBV27 with TRBJ2-2, with 13 bases lining up with TRBD2. With 3 bases clipped from V and 5 bases from J, the junction kept 3 bases outside the gene matches. Germline V gene lookup returns CDR1 MNHEY and CDR2 SMNVEV (reference sequence). CDR3 size: 16 residues.

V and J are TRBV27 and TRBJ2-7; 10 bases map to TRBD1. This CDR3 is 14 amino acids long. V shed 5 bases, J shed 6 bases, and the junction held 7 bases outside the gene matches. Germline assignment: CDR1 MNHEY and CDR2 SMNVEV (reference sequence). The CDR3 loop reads CASSPPGQGREQYF. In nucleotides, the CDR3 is TGTGCCAGCAGTCCCCCGGGACAGGGGCGCGAGCAGTACTTC.

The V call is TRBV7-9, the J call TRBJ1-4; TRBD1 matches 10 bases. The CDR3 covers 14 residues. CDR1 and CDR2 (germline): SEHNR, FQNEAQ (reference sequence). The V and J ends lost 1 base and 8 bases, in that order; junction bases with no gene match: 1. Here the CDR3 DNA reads TGTGCCAGCAGCTTAGGGACAGGGGGAGAAAAACTGTTTTTT. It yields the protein CASSLGTGGEKLFF.

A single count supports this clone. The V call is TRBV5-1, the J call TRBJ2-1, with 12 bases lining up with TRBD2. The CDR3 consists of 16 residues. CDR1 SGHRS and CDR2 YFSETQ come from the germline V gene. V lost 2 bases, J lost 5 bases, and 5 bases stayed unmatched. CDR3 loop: CASSFRTSGANNEQFF. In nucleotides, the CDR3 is TGCGCCAGCAGCTTCCGGACTAGCGGGGCGAACAATGAGCAGTTCTTC.

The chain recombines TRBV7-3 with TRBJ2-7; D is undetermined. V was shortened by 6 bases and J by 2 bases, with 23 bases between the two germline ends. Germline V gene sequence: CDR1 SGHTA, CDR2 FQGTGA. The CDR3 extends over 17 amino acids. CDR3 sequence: CASSGSPPPPSAYEQYF. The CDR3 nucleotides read TGTGCCAGCAGTGGTTCGCCGCCCCCCCCCTCCGCCTACGAGCAGTACTTC.

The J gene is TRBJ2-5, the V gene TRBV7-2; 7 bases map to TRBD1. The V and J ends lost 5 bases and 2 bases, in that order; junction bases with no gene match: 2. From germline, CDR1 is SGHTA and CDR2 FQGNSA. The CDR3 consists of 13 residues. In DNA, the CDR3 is TGTGCCAGCAGCCGGGGACAGCAAGAGACCCAGTACTTC. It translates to CASSRGQQETQYF. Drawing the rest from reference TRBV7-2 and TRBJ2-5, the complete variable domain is GAGVSQSPSNKVTEKGKDVELRCDPISGHTALYWYRQSLGQGLEFLIYFQGNSAPDKSGLPSDRFSAERTGGSVSTLTIQRTQQEDSAVYLCASSRGQQETQYFGPGTRLLVL.

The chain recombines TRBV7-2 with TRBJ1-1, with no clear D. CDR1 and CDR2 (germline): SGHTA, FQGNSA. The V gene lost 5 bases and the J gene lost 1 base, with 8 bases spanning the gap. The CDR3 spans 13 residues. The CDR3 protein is CASSRYKNTEAFF. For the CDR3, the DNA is TGTGCCAGCAGCCGATACAAGAACACTGAAGCTTTCTTT.

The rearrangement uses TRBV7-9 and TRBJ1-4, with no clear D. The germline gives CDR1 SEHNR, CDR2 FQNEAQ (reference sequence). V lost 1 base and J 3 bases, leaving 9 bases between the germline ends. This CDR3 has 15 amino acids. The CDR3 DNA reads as TGTGCCAGCAGCTTAGGTACGAGTTCTAATGAAAAACTGTTTTTT. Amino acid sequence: CASSLGTSSNEKLFF.

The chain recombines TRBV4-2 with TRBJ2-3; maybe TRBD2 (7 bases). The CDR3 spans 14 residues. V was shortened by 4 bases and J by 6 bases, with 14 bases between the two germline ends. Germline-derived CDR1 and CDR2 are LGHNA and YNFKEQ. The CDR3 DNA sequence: TGTGCCAGCAGCCCCGGGGGGCCGTCCGATACGCAGTATTTT. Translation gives CASSPGGPSDTQYF.

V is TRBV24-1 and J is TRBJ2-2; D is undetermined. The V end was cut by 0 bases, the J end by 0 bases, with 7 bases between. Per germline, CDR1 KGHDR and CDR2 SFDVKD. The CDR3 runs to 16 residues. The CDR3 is CATSDLPNANTGELFF. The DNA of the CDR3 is TGTGCCACCAGTGATTTGCCCAACGCGAACACCGGGGAGCTGTTTTTT.

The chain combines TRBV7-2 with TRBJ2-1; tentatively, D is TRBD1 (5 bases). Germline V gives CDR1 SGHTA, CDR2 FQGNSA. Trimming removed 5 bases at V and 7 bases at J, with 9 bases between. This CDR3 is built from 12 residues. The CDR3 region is CASSRPGNEQFF. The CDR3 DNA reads TGTGCCAGCAGCCGACCAGGGAATGAGCAGTTCTTC.

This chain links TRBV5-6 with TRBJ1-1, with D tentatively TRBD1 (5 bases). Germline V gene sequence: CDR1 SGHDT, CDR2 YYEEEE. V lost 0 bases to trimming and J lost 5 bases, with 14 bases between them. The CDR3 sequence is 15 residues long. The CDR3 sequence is CASSLAGEVDTEAFF. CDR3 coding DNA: TGTGCCAGCAGCTTGGCGGGGGAGGTAGATACTGAAGCTTTCTTT.